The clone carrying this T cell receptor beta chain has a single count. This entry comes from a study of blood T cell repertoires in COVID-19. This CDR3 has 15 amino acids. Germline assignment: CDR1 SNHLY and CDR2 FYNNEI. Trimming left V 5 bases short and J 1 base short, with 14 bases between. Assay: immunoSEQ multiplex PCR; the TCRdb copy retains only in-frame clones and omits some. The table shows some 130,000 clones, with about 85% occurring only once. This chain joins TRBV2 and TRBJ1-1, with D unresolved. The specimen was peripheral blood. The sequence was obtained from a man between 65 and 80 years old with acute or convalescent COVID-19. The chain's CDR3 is CASSQTPTANTEAFF. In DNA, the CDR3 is TGTGCCAGCAGTCAAACACCAACAGCGAACACTGAAGCTTTCTTT. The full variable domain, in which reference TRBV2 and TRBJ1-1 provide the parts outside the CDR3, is EPEVTQTPSHQVTQMGQEVILRCVPISNHLYFYWYRQILGQKVEFLVSFYNNEISEKSEIFDDQFSVERPDGSNFTLKIRSTKLEDSAMYFCASSQTPTANTEAFFGQGTRLTVV.